Listed below are T cell receptor beta chains from one sample, sequenced in a study of blood T cell repertoires in COVID-19. The repertoire was sequenced with immunoSEQ multiplex PCR; TCRdb's copy has only in-frame clones and lacks some. This sample yields fewer than 20,000 clones, of which roughly 86% are seen a single time; roughly 14% belongs to the top ten. The sample consisted of peripheral blood. All receptors derive from a human donor in a cohort sampled during active COVID-19. Both conserved end residues are part of each CDR3. Fields, in order: CDR3 protein, CDR3 DNA, J gene, D gene, clone size, V gene. D genes are given only for firm matches. Expanded clones are given a class, and other clones once, few, many or no size at all.

cdr3_aa: CASSSDEQYF
cdr3_nt: TGTGCCAGCAGTTCCGACGAGCAGTACTTC
j_call: TRBJ2-7
d_call: NA
clone_size: NA
v_call: TRBV6-6

cdr3_aa: CASSLSAGGPGELFF
cdr3_nt: TGTGCCAGCAGCTTGTCAGCGGGGGGACCCGGGGAGCTGTTTTTT
j_call: TRBJ2-2
d_call: TRBD2
clone_size: NA
v_call: TRBV5-4

cdr3_aa: CASSQTLAGVGETQYF
cdr3_nt: TGCGCCAGCAGCCAGACTCTAGCGGGGGTAGGCGAGACCCAGTACTTC
j_call: TRBJ2-5
d_call: TRBD2
clone_size: few
v_call: TRBV5-1

cdr3_aa: CASSEPGQPNEKLFF
cdr3_nt: TGTGCCAGCAGTGAGCCGGGACAGCCTAATGAAAAACTGTTTTTT
j_call: TRBJ1-4
d_call: TRBD1
clone_size: NA
v_call: TRBV6-1

cdr3_aa: CASSYSRGDYGYTF
cdr3_nt: TGTGCCAGCAGTTACTCCAGGGGGGACTATGGCTACACCTTC
j_call: TRBJ1-2
d_call: TRBD1
clone_size: NA
v_call: TRBV6-5

cdr3_aa: CASSETGGKETQYF
cdr3_nt: TGCGCCAGCAGTGAAACAGGGGGTAAAGAGACCCAGTACTTC
j_call: TRBJ2-5
d_call: TRBD1
clone_size: NA
v_call: TRBV10-1

cdr3_aa: CASSSSGTGVTEAFF
cdr3_nt: TGCGCCAGCAGCTCTTCCGGGACAGGGGTCACTGAAGCTTTCTTT
j_call: TRBJ1-1
d_call: TRBD1
clone_size: NA
v_call: TRBV5-1

cdr3_aa: CASSPTGGPYEQYF
cdr3_nt: TGTGCCAGCAGCCCAACAGGGGGTCCCTACGAGCAGTACTTC
j_call: TRBJ2-7
d_call: TRBD1
clone_size: NA
v_call: TRBV3-1/TRBV3-2

cdr3_aa: CATSNGDRDRVLYGYTF
cdr3_nt: TGTGCCACCAGCAACGGAGACCGGGACAGGGTTCTTTATGGCTACACCTTC
j_call: TRBJ1-2
d_call: NA
clone_size: NA
v_call: TRBV21-1

cdr3_aa: CASSLRPAGGTDTQYF
cdr3_nt: TGTGCCAGCAGCTTACGGCCAGCGGGGGGTACAGATACGCAGTATTTT
j_call: TRBJ2-3
d_call: TRBD2
clone_size: NA
v_call: TRBV7-3

cdr3_aa: CATSTLSAGNQPQHF
cdr3_nt: TGTGCCACCAGCACCCTGAGTGCGGGCAATCAGCCCCAGCATTTT
j_call: TRBJ1-5
d_call: NA
clone_size: NA
v_call: TRBV15

cdr3_aa: CASSFGQLRKTEAFF
cdr3_nt: TGTGCCAGCAGTTTTGGACAGCTCAGAAAGACTGAAGCTTTCTTT
j_call: TRBJ1-1
d_call: NA
clone_size: NA
v_call: TRBV6-6

cdr3_aa: CASSVERGNTGELFF
cdr3_nt: TGTGCCAGCAGTGTGGAGCGGGGGAACACCGGGGAGCTGTTTTTT
j_call: TRBJ2-2
d_call: TRBD2
clone_size: NA
v_call: TRBV6-4

cdr3_aa: CASSLAGTENSPLHF
cdr3_nt: TGTGCCAGCAGCTTAGCCGGGACAGAGAATTCACCCCTCCACTTT
j_call: TRBJ1-6
d_call: TRBD1
clone_size: few
v_call: TRBV7-8

cdr3_aa: CASSVDSNQPQHF
cdr3_nt: TGCGCCAGCAGTGTAGATAGCAATCAGCCCCAGCATTTT
j_call: TRBJ1-5
d_call: NA
clone_size: medium-sized
v_call: TRBV10-1

cdr3_aa: CASSQDGYEQYF
cdr3_nt: TGTGCCAGCAGCCAAGACGGCTACGAGCAGTACTTC
j_call: TRBJ2-7
d_call: NA
clone_size: NA
v_call: TRBV3-1/TRBV3-2

cdr3_aa: CAVRDSRDYEQYF
cdr3_nt: TGCGCCGTACGGGACTCGAGAGACTACGAGCAGTACTTC
j_call: TRBJ2-7
d_call: NA
clone_size: NA
v_call: TRBV10-2

cdr3_aa: CASSPLRGTDTQYF
cdr3_nt: TGTGCCAGCAGCCCACTACGTGGCACAGATACGCAGTATTTT
j_call: TRBJ2-3
d_call: NA
clone_size: once
v_call: TRBV7-8

cdr3_aa: CATGRTQGDEKLFF
cdr3_nt: TGCGCAACCGGACGGACCCAGGGGGATGAAAAACTGTTTTTT
j_call: TRBJ1-4
d_call: TRBD1
clone_size: NA
v_call: TRBV29-1